This TCR beta chain was recovered during a study of T cells in Graves' hyperthyroidism and ophthalmopathy. Amplification targeted TCR beta CDR3 regions from RNA transcripts. TCR CDR3 underwent first-round RT-PCR with the HTBI primer set. MiXCR, applied by TCRdb to the multiplex PCR reads, yields one record per CDR3 protein. This table has some 500,000 distinct CDR3 sequences, 13% to 15% appearing once. V was pared by 4 bases and J by 5 bases, with 6 bases of the junction left unmatched. Germline CDR1 MNHNS, CDR2 SASEGT. This CDR3 is 15 amino acids long. Specimen: blood. This clonotype was sampled from a woman aged 18 to 35 with Graves' hyperthyroidism. The chain links TRBV6-1 to TRBJ1-5, with 9 bases that match TRBD1. In DNA, the CDR3 is TGTGCCAGCAGTGGATGGGACAGGGAAGATCAGCCCCAGCATTTT. This sequence encodes CASSGWDREDQPQHF.